These T cell receptor beta chains were read from a single sample in a study of blood T cell repertoires in COVID-19. Using immunoSEQ multiplex PCR, the repertoire was profiled, and TCRdb retains in-frame clones only, with some absent. The sample consists of 150,000 to 200,000 clones, roughly four fifths of them appearing once. Sequencing was carried out using peripheral blood. These TCRs come from a woman in her twenties or thirties with acute or convalescent COVID-19. Each CDR3 is given with its conserved first and last residue. The D gene is left open where the match is weak. Where a row states a size, it is once, few, many or the class of an expanded clone; other rows omit it.

-,TRBV7-9,TRBJ1-2,-,TGTGCCAGCAGCTCGGCAGGGGGCTACACCTTC,CASSSAGGYTF
-,TRBV19,TRBJ2-5,-,TGTGCCAGTAGTATCTGGGGCAGGCAAGAGACCCAGTACTTC,CASSIWGRQETQYF
-,TRBV27,TRBJ1-4,-,TGTGCCAGCAGGGGACTGTACCTTGCAACTAATGAAAAACTGTTTTTT,CASRGLYLATNEKLFF
few,TRBV19,TRBJ1-5,TRBD1,TGTGCCAGTAGTATTGGACAGGGTGGGAATCAGCCCCAGCATTTT,CASSIGQGGNQPQHF
-,TRBV3-1/TRBV3-2,TRBJ2-5,-,TGTGCCAGCAGCCAAGGAGGGGAGACCCAGTACTTC,CASSQGGETQYF
-,TRBV28,TRBJ2-5,-,TGTGCCAGCGGCTTACTTACAGGGTGGGAGACCCAGTACTTC,CASGLLTGWETQYF
-,TRBV4-1,TRBJ1-1,-,TGCGCCAGCAGCCAGGCAGGGTTCACAGGGACTGAAGCTTTCTTT,CASSQAGFTGTEAFF
-,TRBV7-7,TRBJ2-2,TRBD1,TGTGCTAGCAGCCTTAGTCCGGGACAGGGAAACACCGGGGAGCTGTTTTTT,CASSLSPGQGNTGELFF
-,TRBV11-2,TRBJ2-6,TRBD1,TGTGCCAGCAGCCGGGACAGGCACATCTCTGGGGCCAACGTCCTGACTTTC,CASSRDRHISGANVLTF
-,TRBV30,TRBJ1-5,-,TGTGCCTGGAGGGAGAGAAGAAATCAGCCCCAGCATTTT,CAWRERRNQPQHF
few,TRBV10-3,TRBJ1-2,TRBD1,TGTGCCATCAGGGAATCCGGGACAGAGTCTTATGGCTACACCTTC,CAIRESGTESYGYTF
-,TRBV11-3,TRBJ2-7,-,TGTGCCAGCAGCGAGTGGAGAGGAGGCGAGCAGTACTTC,CASSEWRGGEQYF
-,TRBV9,TRBJ2-5,-,TGTGCCAGCAGCGTAGGAATCAGGCCTGAGACCCAGTACTTC,CASSVGIRPETQYF
-,TRBV4-1,TRBJ2-3,TRBD1,TGCGCCAGCAGCCCGGGACAGGGATTGGCAGATACGCAGTATTTT,CASSPGQGLADTQYF
-,TRBV30,TRBJ1-2,-,TGTGCCTGGAGTACAGGGATTGACTATGGCTACACCTTC,CAWSTGIDYGYTF